These 20 T cell receptor beta chains share one sample of origin, sequenced in a study of control samples from healthy donors and cancer patients. Libraries were prepared by immunoSEQ multiplex PCR; TCRdb keeps only in-frame clonotypes and omits some of them. Recorded for this sample: under 200,000 clones. Sequencing was performed on blood. The source is a woman in her twenties or thirties in good health.

J is TRBJ1-3 and V is TRBV27; D unresolved. This CDR3 has 14 amino acids. V was shortened by 4 bases and J by 8 bases, with 15 bases between the two germline ends. Germline values: CDR1 MNHEY, CDR2 SMNVEV (reference sequence). CDR3 DNA sequence: TGTGCCAGCAGTTCTGACTGGGCCGGGGACACCATATATTTT. It encodes CASSSDWAGDTIYF.

The chain links TRBV7-2 to TRBJ1-6; TRBD1 might be the D (5 bases). The CDR3 is 16 residues long. CDR1 is SGHTA and CDR2 is FQGNSA in the germline V gene. V was cut by 5 bases and J by 9 bases, with 20 bases left in between. This CDR3 reads CASSPGLTQRVSPLHF. In DNA form, the CDR3 reads TGTGCCAGCAGCCCGGGACTTACCCAGCGGGTTTCACCCCTCCACTTT.

V and J are TRBV4-2 and TRBJ1-1; D ambiguous. V gave up 0 bases and J gave up 1 base, with 12 bases separating them. Per germline, CDR1 LGHNA and CDR2 YNFKEQ. The CDR3 has 16 residues. The CDR3 DNA follows: TGTGCCAGCAGCCAAGACCGGCATCTGAGGAACACTGAAGCTTTCTTT. Its translation is CASSQDRHLRNTEAFF.

The chain joins TRBV7-3 to TRBJ1-2; a weak D match, TRBD1 (5 bases). V lost 1 base to trimming and J lost 7 bases, with 13 bases between them. CDR1 and CDR2 from the germline V gene are SGHTA and FQGTGA. The CDR3 has 14 amino acids. CDR3 bases: TGTGCCAGCAGCTTAATTTCAGGGAAGGGTGGCTACACCTTC. Protein: CASSLISGKGGYTF. Supplemented by reference TRBV7-3 and TRBJ1-2, the full variable domain reads GAGVSQTPSNKVTEKGKYVELRCDPISGHTALYWYRQSLGQGPEFLIYFQGTGAADDSGLPNDRFFAVRPEGSVSTLKIQRTERGDSAVYLCASSLISGKGGYTFGSGTRLTVV.

The chain joins TRBV6-2 or TRBV6-3 to TRBJ1-6; 7 bases are a match to TRBD1. Germline assignment: CDR1 MNHEY and CDR2 SVGEGT. CDR3 size: 11 residues. J was trimmed by 15 bases and V by 5 bases; bases with no gene match: 4. The CDR3 DNA is TGTGCCAGCAGTCACGGACAGGACCTCCACTTT. This encodes CASSHGQDLHF.

The V gene is TRBV28, the J gene TRBJ1-2; D might be TRBD1 (6 bases). There are 11 residues in the CDR3. CDR1 and CDR2 (germline): MDHEN, SYDVKM. Deletions cut 5 bases from V and 8 bases from J, with 9 bases between. DNA of the CDR3: TGTGCCAGCAGTCCAAGGGGGGGCTACACCTTC. This sequence encodes CASSPRGGYTF.

V usage is TRBV4-2 and J usage is TRBJ2-5; 7 bases are a match to TRBD2. The V and J ends lost 0 bases and 5 bases, in that order; junction bases with no gene match: 15. The germline gives CDR1 LGHNA, CDR2 YNFKEQ. There are 18 residues in the CDR3. Here the CDR3 reads CASSQEYRTSSPRETQYF. The CDR3, as DNA: TGTGCCAGCAGCCAAGAATATCGGACTAGTTCACCACGGGAGACCCAGTACTTC.

This sequence joins TRBV5-1 and TRBJ1-3; D may be TRBD1 (6 bases). V lost 1 base and J lost 0, with 8 bases in between. Germline lookup yields CDR1 SGHRS and CDR2 YFSETQ. The CDR3 spans 15 residues. CDR3 sequence (DNA): TGCGCCAGCAGCTTGCAGGGGAACTCTGGAAACACCATATATTTT. Translated, it gives CASSLQGNSGNTIYF. Using reference TRBV5-1 and TRBJ1-3 for the parts outside the CDR3, the full variable domain is KAGVTQTPRYLIKTRGQQVTLSCSPISGHRSVSWYQQTPGQGLQFLFEYFSETQRNKGNFPGRFSGRQFSNSRSEMNVSTLELGDSALYLCASSLQGNSGNTIYFGEGSWLTVV.

In DNA, the CDR3 is TGTGCCAGCAGTTTTTCGGGATTCTACGAGCAGTACTTC. Protein: CASSFSGFYEQYF. The V and J genes are TRBV12-3 or TRBV12-4 and TRBJ2-7, with TRBD2 as a possible D gene (5 bases). The CDR3 has 13 amino acids. V gave up 3 bases and J gave up 3 bases, with 9 bases separating them.

The genes are TRBV5-6 and TRBJ1-3, with 9 bases lining up with TRBD1. This CDR3 has 15 residues. V was pared by 0 bases and J by 4 bases, with 2 bases of the junction left unmatched. Looked up from germline, CDR1 is SGHDT and CDR2 is YYEEEE. DNA of the CDR3: TGTGCCAGCAGCTTGGCCGGGACAGGGGGAAACACCATATATTTT. It encodes CASSLAGTGGNTIYF.

This rearrangement joins TRBV18 to TRBJ2-3, with TRBD2 as a possible D gene (7 bases). The CDR3 has 18 amino acids. V gave up 5 bases and J gave up 2 bases, with 23 bases separating them. The germline V gene encodes CDR1 KGHSH and CDR2 LQKENI. The CDR3 sequence: CASSASPGHRDYTDTQYF. CDR3 in DNA: TGTGCCAGCTCAGCCAGTCCGGGACACCGGGACTACACAGATACGCAGTATTTT.

J is TRBJ1-5 and V is TRBV4-1; D gene ambiguous. The V end was cut by 1 base, the J end by 4 bases, with 17 bases between. This CDR3 has 17 residues. Per germline, CDR1 MGHRA and CDR2 YSYEKL. DNA of the CDR3: TGCGCCAGCAGCCAAGTGTTCCGCGGGCGAGGAAATCAGCCCCAGCATTTT. This translates into CASSQVFRGRGNQPQHF.

The genes are TRBV7-3 and TRBJ2-2; D gene ambiguous. The CDR3 runs 13 residues. V was shortened by 0 bases and J by 5 bases, with 4 bases between the two germline ends. CDR1 is SGHTA and CDR2 is FQGTGA in the germline V gene. The DNA for the CDR3 is TGTGCCAGCAGCTTAACGAGTACCGGGGAGCTGTTTTTT. Its translation: CASSLTSTGELFF.

The chain is built from TRBV7-9 and TRBJ2-2; D tentatively fits TRBD1 or TRBD2 (5 bases each). V lost 11 bases to trimming and J lost 1 base, with 11 bases between them. Germline V lookup: CDR1 SEHNR, CDR2 FQNEAQ (reference sequence). There are 13 residues in the CDR3. The CDR3 nucleotides are TGTGCCGACGGGGACCTGAACACCGGGGAGCTGTTTTTT. Its translation is CADGDLNTGELFF.

CDR3 residues: CASSYSSVSEQYF. The DNA of the CDR3 is TGTGCCAGCAGTTACTCCTCCGTTAGCGAGCAGTACTTC. This chain links TRBV6-5 with TRBJ2-7, with D unresolved. Between the trimmed V and J ends, which lost 0 bases and 6 bases, there was a span of 9 bases. CDR1 is MNHEY and CDR2 is SVGAGI in the germline V gene. This CDR3 spans 13 amino acids.

The V call is TRBV4-1, the J call TRBJ2-2, with D tentatively TRBD2 (6 bases). Germline CDR1 MGHRA, CDR2 YSYEKL. The CDR3 spans 16 residues. The germline V and J ends were trimmed by 4 bases and 2 bases, with 14 bases remaining between them. DNA of the CDR3: TGCGCCAGCAGCCTAACGGGGGTCTCAAACACCGGGGAGCTGTTTTTT. Translating it yields CASSLTGVSNTGELFF.

Here the CDR3 reads CASRDGSSYEQYF. The CDR3, as DNA: TGTGCCAGCAGGGACGGGAGCTCCTACGAGCAGTACTTC. The chain carries TRBV2 and TRBJ2-7; tentative D call: TRBD2 (6 bases). Trimming left V 6 bases short and J 0 bases short, with 9 bases between. The CDR3 has 13 residues. The germline gives CDR1 SNHLY, CDR2 FYNNEI.

V is TRBV3-1 (or the pseudogene TRBV3-2) and J is TRBJ1-3, with TRBD1 as a possible D gene (5 bases). Per the germline V gene, CDR1 is LGHDT and CDR2 is YNNKEL (reference sequence). Trimming cost V 1 base and J 0 bases, with 10 bases left between them. CDR3 length: 16 residues. The CDR3 is CASSQVAGTSGNTIYF. The CDR3 nucleotides read TGTGCCAGCAGCCAAGTGGCGGGGACCTCTGGAAACACCATATATTTT.

The gene calls are TRBV7-9 and TRBJ1-1, with a weak D call TRBD1 (5 bases). CDR3 length equals 14 residues. The V gene lost 6 bases and the J gene lost 8 bases, with 19 bases spanning the gap. Germline V CDR1 and CDR2: SEHNR, FQNEAQ (reference sequence). Written as DNA, the CDR3 is TGTGCCAGCAGACCCCTTAGCGGACATGTAGAAGCTTTCTTT. It codes for CASRPLSGHVEAFF.

The rearrangement joins TRBV25-1 to TRBJ1-2, with 10 bases fitting TRBD1. V dropped 4 bases and J dropped 5; count of bases not matched to a gene: 7. Germline CDR1 and CDR2: MGHDK and SYGVNS. This CDR3 comprises 15 residues. CDR3: CASSAPGTGAYGYTF. CDR3 in DNA: TGTGCCAGCAGTGCGCCCGGGACAGGGGCGTATGGCTACACCTTC.